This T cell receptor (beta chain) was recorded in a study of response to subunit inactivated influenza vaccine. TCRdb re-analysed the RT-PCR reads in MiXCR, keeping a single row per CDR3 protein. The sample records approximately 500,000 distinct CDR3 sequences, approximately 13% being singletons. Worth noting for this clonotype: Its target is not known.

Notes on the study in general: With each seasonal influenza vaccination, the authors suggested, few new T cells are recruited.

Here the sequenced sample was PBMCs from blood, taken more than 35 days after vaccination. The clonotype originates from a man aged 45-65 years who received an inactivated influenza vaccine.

CDR3: CASSERQGTDTQYF. In nucleotides, the CDR3 is TGTGCCAGCAGTGAAAGGCAGGGAACAGATACGCAGTATTTT. This chain connects TRBV2 to TRBJ2-3, with a possible D match to TRBD1 (5 bases). The germline V gene has CDR1 SNHLY and CDR2 FYNNEI. This CDR3 contains 14 residues. V shed 2 bases and J shed 3 bases, with 9 bases lying between them.